The 10 T cell receptor beta chains reported below all come from one sample, sequenced in a study of T-cell memory formation after mild COVID-19. Each CDR3 protein gets one entry after TCRdb re-called the 5' RACE reads with MiXCR. The top ten hold 20% to 25% of the sample, which has more than 350,000 distinct CDR3 sequences, approximately 15% seen once. Sequenced material: PBMCs or a T cell subset sorted from them (not recorded which). The receptors stem from a man aged 18 to 35 who had mild COVID-19 (a few samples of this study predate the infection). Cell type and time point are not known.

This clonotype was detected once. The chain is built from TRBV20-1 and TRBJ2-1; D is possibly TRBD2 (5 bases). The CDR3 loop spans 14 amino acids. The germline V gene has CDR1 DFQATT and CDR2 SNEGSKA (reference sequence). The V end lost 6 bases, the J end lost 7 bases, and 19 bases lay between the germline ends. CDR3 nucleotide sequence: TGCAGTGCCTACCCGGGGAGAGGTATAAATGAGCAGTTCTTC. It is translated as CSAYPGRGINEQFF.

This clonotype has only a few counts. V is TRBV7-2 and J is TRBJ1-2; D gene unclear. V was clipped by 5 bases and J by 1 base, with 14 bases between them. Looked up from germline, CDR1 is SGHTA and CDR2 is FQGNSA. The CDR3 runs 15 residues. CDR3 DNA: TGTGCCAGCAGCCCCGGCGGAGGAGGTAACTATGGCTACACCTTC. This sequence encodes CASSPGGGGNYGYTF.

The chain combines TRBV27 with TRBJ2-2; TRBD1 aligns across 11 bases. The CDR3 length is 14 residues. J was trimmed by 5 bases and V by 8 bases; bases with no gene match: 4. In germline, CDR1 is MNHEY, CDR2 SMNVEV (reference sequence). This CDR3 is CASSGQGATGELFF. CDR3 sequence (DNA): TGTGCCAGCTCAGGACAGGGGGCGACCGGGGAGCTGTTTTTT.

This clonotype was observed a few times. The chain uses TRBV6-5 and TRBJ1-5, with D perhaps matching TRBD1 (5 bases). The CDR3 has 15 residues. The V and J ends lost 2 bases and 4 bases respectively, with 12 bases between them. The germline V gene encodes CDR1 MNHEY and CDR2 SVGAGI. CDR3 protein: CASSYMAGTNQPQHF. For the CDR3, the DNA is TGTGCCAGCAGTTACATGGCAGGGACGAATCAGCCCCAGCATTTT.

The sample holds a few counts of this clonotype. The chain combines TRBV20-1 with TRBJ2-1; D could derive from TRBD1 or TRBD2 (5 bases each). Germline lookup yields CDR1 DFQATT and CDR2 SNEGSKA (reference sequence). CDR3 length: 14 residues. V lost 5 bases to trimming and J lost 4 bases, with 15 bases between them. The CDR3 bases are TGCAGTGCTGGGACCTACGATTTTTACAATGAGCAGTTCTTC. Its protein product is CSAGTYDFYNEQFF.

The chain is built from TRBV18 and TRBJ2-7; D may correspond to TRBD1 or TRBD2 (6 bases each). CDR1 and CDR2 from the germline V gene are KGHSH and LQKENI. The CDR3 has 13 amino acids. With 6 bases removed from V and 2 bases from J, the gap between germline ends came to 11 bases. The CDR3 protein is CASSSGAAYEQYF. For the CDR3, the DNA is TGTGCCAGCTCCTCGGGGGCAGCCTACGAGCAGTACTTC.

This sequence joins TRBV7-9 and TRBJ2-2; TRBD1 is a possible D gene (6 bases). The CDR3 totals 14 residues. Germline lookup yields CDR1 SEHNR and CDR2 FQNEAQ (reference sequence). With 5 bases removed from V and 9 bases from J, the gap between germline ends came to 16 bases. CDR3 sequence reads: CASSSDRNRRELFF. CDR3 DNA: TGTGCCAGCAGCAGCGACAGGAATAGAAGGGAGCTGTTTTTT.

The chain uses TRBV4-1 and TRBJ2-7; 8 bases map to TRBD1. The CDR3 covers 15 residues. Germline V lookup: CDR1 MGHRA, CDR2 YSYEKL. Losses at the gene ends were 0 bases for V and 5 bases for J; bases not matched to a gene: 6. CDR3 nucleotide sequence: TGCGCCAGCAGCCAAGAGTCCGACAGGGGCCACGAGCAGTACGTC. Its protein is CASSQESDRGHEQYV.

This clonotype has only a few counts. The J gene is TRBJ1-1, the V gene TRBV7-9; D gene ambiguous. The CDR3 length is 13 residues. V was shortened by 8 bases and J by 1 base, with 11 bases between the two germline ends. Germline V gives CDR1 SEHNR, CDR2 FQNEAQ (reference sequence). The CDR3 DNA reads as TGTGCCAGCCTGGAACAGACGAACACTGAAGCTTTCTTT. Translated, it gives CASLEQTNTEAFF.

On this clonotype itself: This likely comes from a read error, as the CDR3 has no conserved phenylalanine or tryptophan at its end. CDR3 in DNA: TGTGCCAGCAGTCGGACGGATGGAAACACCATATATATT. Amino acid sequence: CASSRTDGNTIYI. The chain employs TRBV6-6 and TRBJ1-3; D is unclear. The length of the CDR3 is 13 residues. The germline CDR1 and CDR2 sequences are MNHNY and SVGAGI (reference sequence). V was cut by 5 bases and J by 3 bases, with 8 bases left in between.